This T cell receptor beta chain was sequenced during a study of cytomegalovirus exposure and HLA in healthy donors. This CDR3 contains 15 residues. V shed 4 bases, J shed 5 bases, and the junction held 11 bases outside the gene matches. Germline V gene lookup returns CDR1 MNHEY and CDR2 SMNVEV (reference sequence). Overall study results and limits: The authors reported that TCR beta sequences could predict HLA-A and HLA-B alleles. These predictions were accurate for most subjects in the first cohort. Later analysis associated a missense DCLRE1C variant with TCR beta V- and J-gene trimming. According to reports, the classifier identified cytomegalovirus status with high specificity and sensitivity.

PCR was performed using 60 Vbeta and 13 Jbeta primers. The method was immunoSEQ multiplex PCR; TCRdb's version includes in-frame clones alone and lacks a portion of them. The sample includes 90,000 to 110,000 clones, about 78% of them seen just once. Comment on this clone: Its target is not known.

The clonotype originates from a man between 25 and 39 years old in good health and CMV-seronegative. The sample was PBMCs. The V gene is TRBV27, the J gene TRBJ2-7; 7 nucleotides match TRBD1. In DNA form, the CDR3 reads TGTGCCAGCAGTTCTTTTTCGACAGGGATGCACGAGCAGTACTTC. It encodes CASSSFSTGMHEQYF.